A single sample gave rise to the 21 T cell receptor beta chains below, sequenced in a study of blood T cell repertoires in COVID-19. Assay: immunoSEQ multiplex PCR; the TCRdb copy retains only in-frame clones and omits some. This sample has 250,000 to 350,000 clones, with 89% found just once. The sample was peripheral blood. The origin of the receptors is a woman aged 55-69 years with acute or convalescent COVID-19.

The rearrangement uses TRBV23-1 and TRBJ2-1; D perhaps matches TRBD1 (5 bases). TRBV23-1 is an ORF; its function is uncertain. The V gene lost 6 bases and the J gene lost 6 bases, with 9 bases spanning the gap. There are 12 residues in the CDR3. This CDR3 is CASRDMGNEQFF. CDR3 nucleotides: TGCGCCAGCAGGGACATGGGCAATGAGCAGTTCTTC.

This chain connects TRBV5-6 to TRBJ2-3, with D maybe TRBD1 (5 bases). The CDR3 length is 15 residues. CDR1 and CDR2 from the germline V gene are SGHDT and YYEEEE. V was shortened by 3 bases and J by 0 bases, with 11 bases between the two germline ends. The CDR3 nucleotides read TGTGCCAGCAGCTCAGACAGAACTAGCACAGATACGCAGTATTTT. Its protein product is CASSSDRTSTDTQYF.

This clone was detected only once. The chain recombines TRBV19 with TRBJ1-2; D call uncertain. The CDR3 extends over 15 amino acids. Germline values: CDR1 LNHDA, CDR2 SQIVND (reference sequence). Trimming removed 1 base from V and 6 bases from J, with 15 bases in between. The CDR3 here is CASSIVRGSFHGYTF. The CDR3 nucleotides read TGTGCCAGTAGTATAGTTCGGGGTTCTTTCCATGGCTACACCTTC.

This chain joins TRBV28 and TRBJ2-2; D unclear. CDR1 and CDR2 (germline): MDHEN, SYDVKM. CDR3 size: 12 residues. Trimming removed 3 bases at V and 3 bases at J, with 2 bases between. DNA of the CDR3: TGTGCCAGCAGTTTCGACACCGGGGAGCTGTTTTTT. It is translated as CASSFDTGELFF. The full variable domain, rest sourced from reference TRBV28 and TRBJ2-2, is DVKVTQSSRYLVKRTGEKVFLECVQDMDHENMFWYRQDPGLGLRLIYFSYDVKMKEKGDIPEGYSVSREKKERFSLILESASTNQTSMYLCASSFDTGELFFGEGSRLTVL.

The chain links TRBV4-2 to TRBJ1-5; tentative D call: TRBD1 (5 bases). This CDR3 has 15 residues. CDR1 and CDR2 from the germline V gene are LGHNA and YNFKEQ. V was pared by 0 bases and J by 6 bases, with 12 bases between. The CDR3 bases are TGTGCCAGCAGCCAAGATCGGGGGTGGCGTCAGCCCCAGCATTTT. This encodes CASSQDRGWRQPQHF.

For the CDR3, the DNA is TGTGCCAGCAGTTACACGGACTCATCAGCAAACTATGGCTACACCTTC. Residues: CASSYTDSSANYGYTF. V is TRBV6-2 or TRBV6-3 and J is TRBJ1-2; D remains unclear. The CDR3 sequence is 16 residues long. Germline V gene lookup returns CDR1 MNHEY and CDR2 SVGEGT. The V end was cut by 2 bases, the J end by 2 bases, with 15 bases between.

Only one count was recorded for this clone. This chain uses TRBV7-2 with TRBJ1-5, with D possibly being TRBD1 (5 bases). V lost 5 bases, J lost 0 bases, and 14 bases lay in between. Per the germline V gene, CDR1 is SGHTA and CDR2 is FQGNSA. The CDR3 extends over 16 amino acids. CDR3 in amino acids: CASSPDGGYSNQPQHF. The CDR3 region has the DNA TGTGCCAGCAGCCCCGACGGGGGGTATAGCAATCAGCCCCAGCATTTT.

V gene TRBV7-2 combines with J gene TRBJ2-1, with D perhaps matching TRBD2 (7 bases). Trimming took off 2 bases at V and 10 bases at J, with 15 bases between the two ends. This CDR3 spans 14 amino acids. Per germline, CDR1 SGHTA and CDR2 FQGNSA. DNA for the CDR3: TGTGCCAGCAGCTTAAATGAAGGGAGGGGGGAGCAGTTCTTC. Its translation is CASSLNEGRGEQFF.

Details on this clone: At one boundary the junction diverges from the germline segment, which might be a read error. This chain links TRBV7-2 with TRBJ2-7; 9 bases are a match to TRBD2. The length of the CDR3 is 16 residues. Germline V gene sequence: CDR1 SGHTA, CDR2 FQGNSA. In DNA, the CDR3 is TGTGCCAGCAGCCCTATTAGCGGGAGCATTTCCTACGGGCAGTACTTC. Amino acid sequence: CASSPISGSISYGQYF.

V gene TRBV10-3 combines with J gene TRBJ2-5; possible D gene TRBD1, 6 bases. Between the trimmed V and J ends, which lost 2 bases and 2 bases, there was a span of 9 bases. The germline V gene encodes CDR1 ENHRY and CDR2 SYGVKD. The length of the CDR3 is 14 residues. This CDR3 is CAISEATGQETQYF. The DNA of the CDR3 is TGTGCCATCAGTGAGGCAACAGGGCAAGAGACCCAGTACTTC.

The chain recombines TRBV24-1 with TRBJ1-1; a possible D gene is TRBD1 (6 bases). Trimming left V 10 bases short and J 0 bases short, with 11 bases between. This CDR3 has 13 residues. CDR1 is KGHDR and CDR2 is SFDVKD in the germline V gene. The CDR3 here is CATIQGMNTEAFF. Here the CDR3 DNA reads TGTGCCACTATACAGGGTATGAACACTGAAGCTTTCTTT.

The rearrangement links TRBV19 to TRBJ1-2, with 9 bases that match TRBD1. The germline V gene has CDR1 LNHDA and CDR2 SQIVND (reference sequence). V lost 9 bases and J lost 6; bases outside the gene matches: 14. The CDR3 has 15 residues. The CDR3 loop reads CASEETGGWYNGYTF. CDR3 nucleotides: TGTGCCAGCGAAGAAACAGGGGGCTGGTACAATGGCTACACCTTC.

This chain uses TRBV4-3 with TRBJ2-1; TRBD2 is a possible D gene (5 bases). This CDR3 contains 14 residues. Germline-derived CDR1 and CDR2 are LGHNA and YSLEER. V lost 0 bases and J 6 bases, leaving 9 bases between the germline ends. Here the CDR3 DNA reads TGCGCCAGCAGCCAAGATCCGGGGATCAATGAGCAGTTCTTC. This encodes CASSQDPGINEQFF.

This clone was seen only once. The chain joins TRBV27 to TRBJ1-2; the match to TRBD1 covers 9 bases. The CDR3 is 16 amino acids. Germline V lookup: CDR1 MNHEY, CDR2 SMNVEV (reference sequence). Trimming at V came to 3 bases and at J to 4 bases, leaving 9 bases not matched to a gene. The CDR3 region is CASSFLGQGTGYGYTF. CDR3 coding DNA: TGTGCCAGCAGTTTCCTTGGACAGGGGACCGGCTATGGCTACACCTTC.

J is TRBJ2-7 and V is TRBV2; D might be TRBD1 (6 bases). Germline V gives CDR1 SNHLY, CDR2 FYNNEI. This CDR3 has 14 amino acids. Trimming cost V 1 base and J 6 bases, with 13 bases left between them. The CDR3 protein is CASSEGRGRSEQYF. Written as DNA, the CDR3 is TGTGCCAGCAGTGAAGGCAGGGGACGGAGCGAGCAGTACTTC.

Here the CDR3 reads CASSRWDSEIEKLFF. CDR3 nucleotide sequence: TGTGCCAGCAGCCGATGGGACAGTGAAATTGAAAAACTGTTTTTT. The chain joins TRBV16 to TRBJ1-4, with TRBD1 identical over 7 bases. The germline gives CDR1 KGHSY, CDR2 FQNENV. The V segment lost 4 bases and the J segment 7 bases; nucleotides outside the gene matches: 9. The CDR3 length is 15 residues.

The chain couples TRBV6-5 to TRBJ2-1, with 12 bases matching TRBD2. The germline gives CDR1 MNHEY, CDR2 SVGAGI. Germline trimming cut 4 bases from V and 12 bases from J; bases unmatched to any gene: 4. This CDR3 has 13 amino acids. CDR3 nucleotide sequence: TGTGCCAGCAGTTCCCCTAGCGGGAGGGTGCAGTTCTTC. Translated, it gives CASSSPSGRVQFF.

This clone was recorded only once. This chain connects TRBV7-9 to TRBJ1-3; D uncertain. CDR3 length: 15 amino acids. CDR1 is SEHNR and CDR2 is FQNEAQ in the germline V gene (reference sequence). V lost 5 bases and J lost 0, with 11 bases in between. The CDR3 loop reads CASSPSGGSGNTIYF. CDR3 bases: TGTGCCAGCAGCCCCTCCGGAGGCTCTGGAAACACCATATATTTT.

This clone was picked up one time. CDR3 protein: CASSTDRVRYEQYF. The DNA for the CDR3 is TGTGCCAGCAGTACCGACCGGGTCCGCTACGAGCAGTACTTC. This chain connects TRBV27 to TRBJ2-7, with D unresolved. The CDR3 runs to 14 residues. Deletions cut 5 bases from V and 3 bases from J, with 14 bases between. CDR1 and CDR2 from the germline V gene are MNHEY and SMNVEV (reference sequence).

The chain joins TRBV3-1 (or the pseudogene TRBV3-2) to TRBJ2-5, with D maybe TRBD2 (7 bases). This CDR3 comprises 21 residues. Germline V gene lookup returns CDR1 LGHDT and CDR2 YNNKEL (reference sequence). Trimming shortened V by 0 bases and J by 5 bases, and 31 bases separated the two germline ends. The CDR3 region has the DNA TGTGCCAGCAGCCAAGACGAGGCTAGTTTCGGGAGACGGCGGGGGCCGGAGACCCAGTACTTC. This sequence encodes CASSQDEASFGRRRGPETQYF.

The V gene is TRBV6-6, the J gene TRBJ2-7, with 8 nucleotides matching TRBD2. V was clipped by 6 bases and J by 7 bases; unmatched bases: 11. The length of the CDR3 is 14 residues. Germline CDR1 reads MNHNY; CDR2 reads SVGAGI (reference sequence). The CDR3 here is CASSPGGGRREQYF. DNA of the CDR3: TGTGCCAGCAGCCCCGGGGGGGGGCGGAGGGAGCAGTACTTC.